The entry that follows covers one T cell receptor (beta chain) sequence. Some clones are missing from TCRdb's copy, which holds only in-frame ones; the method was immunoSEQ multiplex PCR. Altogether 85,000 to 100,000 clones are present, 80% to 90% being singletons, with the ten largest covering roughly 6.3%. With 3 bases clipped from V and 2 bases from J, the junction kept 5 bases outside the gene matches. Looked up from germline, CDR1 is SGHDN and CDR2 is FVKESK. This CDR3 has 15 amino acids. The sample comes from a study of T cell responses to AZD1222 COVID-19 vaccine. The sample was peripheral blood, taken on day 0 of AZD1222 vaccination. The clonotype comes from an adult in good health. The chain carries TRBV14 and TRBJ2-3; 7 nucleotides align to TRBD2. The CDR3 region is CASSQLAVPTDTQYF. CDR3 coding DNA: TGTGCCAGCAGCCAGCTAGCGGTTCCCACAGATACGCAGTATTTT. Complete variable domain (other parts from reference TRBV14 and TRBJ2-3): EAGVTQFPSHSVIEKGQTVTLRCDPISGHDNLYWYRRVMGKEIKFLLHFVKESKQDESGMPNNRFLAERTGGTYSTLKVQPAELEDSGVYFCASSQLAVPTDTQYFGPGTRLTVL.